The clone carrying this TCR beta chain was counted a few times. These data come from a study of regulatory and conventional T cells in breast cancer. TCRdb called the PCR reads again in MiXCR, with one record for every CDR3 protein. The sample contains 15,000 to 20,000 distinct CDR3 sequences, around 30% of which appear only once. CDR1 SGHTA and CDR2 FQGNSA come from the germline V gene. V gave up 2 bases and J gave up 1 base; unmatched junction bases: 3. The CDR3 is 15 residues long. Sequencing was performed on conventional T cells from blood. The chain carries TRBV7-2 and TRBJ1-1; the match to TRBD1 covers 8 bases. This clonotype was sampled from a female donor in good health. The CDR3 DNA follows: TGTGCCAGCAGCTTATTGGGGACAGGGAACACTGAAGCTTTCTTT. This translates into CASSLLGTGNTEAFF.